The 3 T cell receptor beta chains below were found in one sample sequenced in a study of blood T cell repertoires in COVID-19. Only in-frame clones appear in the TCRdb table, and some are missing; sequencing was by immunoSEQ multiplex PCR. Of roughly 310,000 clones detected, 90% appear once; the ten largest clones hold 2.5% to 3.5%. The specimen was peripheral blood. These receptors all stem from a woman under 40 with COVID-19, enrolled during active disease.

The J gene is TRBJ1-1, the V gene TRBV6-1; 10 nucleotides match TRBD1. There are 17 residues in the CDR3. The V gene's germline CDR1 is MNHNS and CDR2 SASEGT. V lost 1 base to trimming and J lost 1 base; unmatched junction nucleotides: 6. CDR3 nucleotides: TGTGCCAGCAGTGAAGGTAGGGGACAGGGGACGAACACTGAAGCTTTCTTT. Translating it yields CASSEGRGQGTNTEAFF.

The V and J genes are TRBV5-8 and TRBJ1-5; D gene unclear. Germline CDR1 and CDR2: SGHTS and YDEGEE. CDR3 size: 16 residues. The V end was cut by 4 bases, the J end by 5 bases, with 19 bases between. The CDR3 region is CASSRPTGKADQPQHF. Here the CDR3 DNA reads TGTGCCAGCAGCCGACCGACGGGAAAAGCAGATCAGCCCCAGCATTTT.

This clone has just one count. This sequence joins TRBV30 and TRBJ1-5; 9 bases fit TRBD1. CDR3 length equals 15 residues. Unmatched junction bases numbered 5, after V lost 0 bases and J lost 5 bases. The germline V gene has CDR1 GTSNPN and CDR2 SVGIG (reference sequence). In nucleotides, the CDR3 is TGTGCCTGGAGTGTTGGGACAGGGAGGGATCAGCCCCAGCATTTT. Translation gives CAWSVGTGRDQPQHF.